This T cell receptor beta chain appears in the sequencing data of a study of molecular identifiers for immune sequencing clone quantification. Whole-study findings and limits: Clones exceeding 20 RNA copies carried over 99% of effector molecules but under 1% of naive-cell molecules.

About this clonotype itself: What it binds is not known. Relative to the germline gene, one junction end is altered; a read error may explain this.

MiXCR, applied by TCRdb to the PCR reads, yields one record per CDR3 protein. The table has some 320,000 distinct CDR3 sequences, about 21% seen once; the top ten hold over 0.7%. The CDR3 has 14 residues. The naive CD8 libraries originated from between about 17,000 and 1,000,000 sorted cells and drew on 10%, 30% or 50% RNA. Naive CD8 T cells were FACS-sorted by CD8+CD4-CCR7+CD45RA+ markers. This chain connects TRBV5-3 to TRBJ2-3; D remains unclear. TRBV5-3 is reported as an ORF; its role is uncertain. The specimen sequenced was naive CD8+ T cells from blood, with Jurkat cell RNA spiked in. Subset: FACS-sorted CD8+CD4-CCR7+CD45RA+ naive T cells. The TCR sequence derives from a human donor in good health. Some libraries in this study had Jurkat cell RNA spiked in. The CDR3 nucleotides read TGTGCCAGCAGCTTGGTCACTACCCCAGATACGCGGTATTTT. This sequence encodes CASSLVTTPDTRYF.